This TCR beta chain emerged from a study of shared clonotypes between healthy human individuals. Study-wide results and caveats: What rarefaction showed was incomplete sorted-subset sequencing despite large depth. Only a few donors were included, so the genetic and exposure-history diversity represented was limited.

Assay execution proceeded at the deep level. Once extracted for a subset, genomic DNA was divided evenly among several immunoSEQ plates. Profiling relied on immunoSEQ multiplex PCR, and the TCRdb table lists in-frame clones only, not all of them. The sample consists of fewer than 1 million clones, around 96% of them appearing once. With regard to this clone: Its antigen is as yet unknown.

Naivety among CD8 cells was defined by CD45RO negativity and positive CCR7 selection, thereby excluding terminally differentiated effector memory CD45RA+ cells. The V gene's germline CDR1 is SGHRS and CDR2 YFSETQ. Trimming removed 2 bases from V and 7 bases from J; junction bases left unmatched: 9. This CDR3 has 15 residues. This clonotype originated in a young man in good health. Sequenced: naive CD8+ T cells sorted from blood. The chain couples TRBV5-1 to TRBJ2-1, with 7 nucleotides matching TRBD2. The CDR3 is CASSFAGVNGNEQFF. In DNA, the CDR3 is TGCGCCAGCAGCTTTGCGGGAGTGAATGGGAATGAGCAGTTCTTC.